The 2 T cell receptor beta chains below were found in one sample sequenced in a study of CD8+ T cells in alopecia areata. Extraction of RNA preceded its reverse transcription into cDNA, which served as the sequencing template. Produced via immunoSEQ multiplex PCR; TCRdb's table is partial and in-frame only. The sample gives 150,000 to 200,000 clones, 50% to 60% of which show up once; roughly 14% is in the top ten. Sample: CD4+ T cells sorted from blood, taken at week 0. These receptors originate from a human donor with alopecia areata.

This clone was observed a few times. Other DNA sequences within the sample encode an identical CDR3. The rearrangement uses TRBV29-1 and TRBJ2-7; 7 bases match TRBD1. This CDR3 has 13 residues. Looked up from germline, CDR1 is SQVTM and CDR2 is ANQGSEA. V lost 4 bases, J lost 2 bases, and 5 bases stayed unmatched. CDR3 sequence (DNA): TGCAGCGTTGCCGGGACAGTAACCTACGAGCAGTACTTC. As protein: CSVAGTVTYEQYF.

The chain links TRBV6-1 to TRBJ1-2; 9 nucleotides line up with TRBD1. The CDR3 contains 12 residues. Germline V gene sequence: CDR1 MNHNS, CDR2 SASEGT. Germline trimming cut 7 bases from V and 7 bases from J; bases unmatched to any gene: 4. The CDR3 region is CASKQGASGYTF. CDR3 DNA sequence: TGTGCCAGCAAACAGGGGGCAAGTGGCTACACCTTC.